The 3 T cell receptor beta chains in this list originate from one sample, sequenced in a study of cytomegalovirus exposure and HLA in healthy donors. The study ran its PCR with 60 Vbeta and 13 Jbeta primers. The method was immunoSEQ multiplex PCR; TCRdb's version includes in-frame clones alone and lacks a portion of them. The repertoire consists of 150,000 to 200,000 clones, with approximately 78% occurring once and the leading ten covering under 7.5%. Sample: PBMCs. These receptors came from a woman aged 45-65 years in good health and CMV-seropositive.

V is TRBV15 and J is TRBJ1-1, with D possibly matching TRBD1 (5 bases). This CDR3 comprises 14 residues. Per germline, CDR1 LNHNV and CDR2 YYDKDF (reference sequence). Trimming removed 0 bases at V and 5 bases at J, with 10 bases between. CDR3 sequence: CATSRDRVGTEAFF. For the CDR3, the DNA is TGTGCCACCAGCAGAGACAGGGTCGGTACTGAAGCTTTCTTT.

The gene calls are TRBV7-2 and TRBJ2-7, with 8 nucleotides matching TRBD2. Unmatched junction bases numbered 11, after V lost 2 bases and J lost 5 bases. The CDR3 covers 16 residues. The germline CDR1 and CDR2 sequences are SGHTA and FQGNSA. Here the CDR3 reads CASSLKHAGGGNEQYF. The CDR3 nucleotides read TGTGCCAGCAGCTTAAAGCACGCGGGAGGTGGGAACGAGCAGTACTTC.

J is TRBJ2-3 and V is TRBV18, with D unclear. The V gene's germline CDR1 is KGHSH and CDR2 LQKENI. The CDR3 totals 14 residues. V shed 0 bases and J shed 5 bases, with 9 bases lying between them. CDR3 protein: CASSPPNSGDTQYF. CDR3 coding DNA: TGTGCCAGCTCACCACCCAACTCAGGAGATACGCAGTATTTT.